Here is one T cell receptor (beta chain) with its context. Its antigen is not known. This entry is derived from a study of multiple sclerosis patients with progressive multifocal leukoencephalopathy. The sample's time point: time of PML onset. This CDR3 is built from 12 residues. Between the trimmed V and J ends, which lost 6 bases and 2 bases, there was a span of 6 bases. CDR1 SNHLY and CDR2 FYNNEI come from the germline V gene. General study results and limits: Before and during natalizumab, the clones expanded at PML already existed.

This was a survey-level run. Data came from immunoSEQ multiplex PCR; TCRdb stores just in-frame clones and leaves some out. The sample consists of about 31,000 clones, about 87% of them appearing once. This TCR was sampled from a middle-aged woman with progressive multifocal leukoencephalopathy. This rearrangement joins TRBV2 to TRBJ2-3; D is unclear. The sequencing here drew on PBMCs, taken from a patient treated with natalizumab. This CDR3 is CASRFPTDTQYF. The CDR3 region has the DNA TGTGCCAGCAGGTTTCCCACAGATACGCAGTATTTT.